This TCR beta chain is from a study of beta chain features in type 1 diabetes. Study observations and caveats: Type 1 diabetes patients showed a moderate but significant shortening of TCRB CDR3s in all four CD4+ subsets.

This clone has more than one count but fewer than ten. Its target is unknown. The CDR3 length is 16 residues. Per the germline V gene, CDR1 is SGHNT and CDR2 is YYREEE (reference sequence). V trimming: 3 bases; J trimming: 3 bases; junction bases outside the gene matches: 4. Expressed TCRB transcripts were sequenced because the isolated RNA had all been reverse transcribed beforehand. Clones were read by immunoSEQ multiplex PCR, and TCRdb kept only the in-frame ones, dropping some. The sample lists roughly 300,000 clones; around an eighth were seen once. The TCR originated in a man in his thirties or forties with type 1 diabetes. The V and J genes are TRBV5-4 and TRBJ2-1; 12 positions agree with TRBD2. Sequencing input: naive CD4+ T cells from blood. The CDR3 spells CASSWGTSGYYNEQFF. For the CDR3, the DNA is TGTGCCAGCAGCTGGGGGACTAGCGGGTACTACAATGAGCAGTTCTTC.